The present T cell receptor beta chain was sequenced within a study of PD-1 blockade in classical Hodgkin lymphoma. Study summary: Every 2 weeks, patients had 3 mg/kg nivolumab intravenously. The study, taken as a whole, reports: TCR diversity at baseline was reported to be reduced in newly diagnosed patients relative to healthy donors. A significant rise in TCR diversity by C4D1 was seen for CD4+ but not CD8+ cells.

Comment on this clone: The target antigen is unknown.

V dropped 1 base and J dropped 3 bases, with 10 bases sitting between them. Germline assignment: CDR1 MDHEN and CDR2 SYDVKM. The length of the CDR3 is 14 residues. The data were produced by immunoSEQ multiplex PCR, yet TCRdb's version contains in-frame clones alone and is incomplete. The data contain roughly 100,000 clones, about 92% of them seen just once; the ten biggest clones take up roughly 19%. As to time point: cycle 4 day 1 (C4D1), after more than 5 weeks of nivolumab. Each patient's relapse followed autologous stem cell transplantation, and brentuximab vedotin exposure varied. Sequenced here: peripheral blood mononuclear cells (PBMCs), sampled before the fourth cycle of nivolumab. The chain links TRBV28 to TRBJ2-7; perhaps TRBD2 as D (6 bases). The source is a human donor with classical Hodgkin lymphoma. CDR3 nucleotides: TGTGCCAGCAGTTTATACGGGGGAGGCTACGAGCAGTACTTC. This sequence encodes CASSLYGGGYEQYF. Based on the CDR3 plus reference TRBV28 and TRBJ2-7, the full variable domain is DVKVTQSSRYLVKRTGEKVFLECVQDMDHENMFWYRQDPGLGLRLIYFSYDVKMKEKGDIPEGYSVSREKKERFSLILESASTNQTSMYLCASSLYGGGYEQYFGPGTRLTVT.